These 14 T cell receptor beta chains came from one sample sequenced in a study of CD8 T cells in ankylosing spondylitis (dated by TCRdb to about 2017). Findings and caveats that apply to the study as a whole: A TCR beta motif made up of 7 to 9 highly homologous amino acid variants appeared to be characteristic of blood from ankylosing spondylitis patients.

These receptors have no known antigen. Library preparation employed 5' RACE. These reads were obtained on an Illumina HiSeq 2500. TCRdb itself trimmed the public reads at Q25 with fastp, ran MiXCR and retained productive beta chains. Every distinct CDR3 protein forms one entry, paired with its most common genes and DNA. The sample data list fewer than 750,000 distinct CDR3 sequences, and around 19% of these were observed just once. Jointly, the top ten make up around 19% of the sample. Sequenced sample: blood, either unsorted or a sorted T cell fraction (not recorded which). These TCRs come from a male donor with ankylosing spondylitis.

V is TRBV12-3 or TRBV12-4 and J is TRBJ2-1; no clear D gene. V shed 5 bases and J shed 9 bases, with 11 bases lying between them. The CDR3 extends over 12 amino acids. CDR3 residues: CASSPGWGEQFF. DNA of the CDR3: TGTGCCAGCAGTCCGGGTTGGGGTGAGCAGTTCTTC.

CDR3 DNA: TGTGCCAGCAGTGAAACGAGCACCGGGGAGCTGTTTTTT. Translating it yields CASSETSTGELFF. The genes are TRBV2 and TRBJ2-2; D unresolved. CDR3 length equals 13 residues. CDR1 SNHLY and CDR2 FYNNEI come from the germline V gene. V shed 2 bases and J shed 4 bases, with 5 bases lying between them.

The chain links TRBV2 to TRBJ1-2; D uncertain. V was clipped by 0 bases and J by 3 bases, with 11 bases between them. The CDR3 is 15 amino acids. Per the germline V gene, CDR1 is SNHLY and CDR2 is FYNNEI. The CDR3 DNA reads as TGTGCCAGCAGTGAAGCGAACCAGGAGGACTATGGCTACACCTTC. Translation: CASSEANQEDYGYTF.

The rearrangement links TRBV14 to TRBJ1-1; D is unresolved. The ends were cut back, 3 bases at V and 6 bases at J, with 14 bases in the middle. Germline assignment: CDR1 SGHDN and CDR2 FVKESK. The CDR3 has 14 residues. The CDR3 coding sequence is TGTGCCAGCAGCCAGTATCCGGCGGATCCTGAAGCTTTCTTT. This encodes CASSQYPADPEAFF.

In its sample, this clonotype was seen a few times. The rearrangement uses TRBV7-9 and TRBJ1-2; D remains unclear. The germline V and J ends were trimmed by 1 base and 8 bases, with 17 bases remaining between them. The CDR3 contains 15 residues. Germline-derived CDR1 and CDR2 are SEHNR and FQNEAQ (reference sequence). The CDR3 bases are TGTGCCAGCAGCTTAGGACCAGAACAGCTTAGGGGCTACACCTTC. It is translated as CASSLGPEQLRGYTF.

There are a few counts of this clonotype. This sequence joins TRBV6-2 or TRBV6-3 and TRBJ1-4, with D possibly TRBD1 on 6 matching bases. Germline values: CDR1 MNHEY, CDR2 SVGEGT. The ends were cut back, 6 bases at V and 2 bases at J, with 16 bases in the middle. This CDR3 contains 16 residues. This CDR3 is CASREPPGATNEKLFF. The CDR3 DNA sequence: TGTGCCAGCAGAGAACCGCCAGGGGCTACTAATGAAAAACTGTTTTTT.

The V and J genes are TRBV5-1 and TRBJ1-2; TRBD1 is a possible D gene (5 bases). The CDR3 has 14 residues. V gave up 0 bases and J gave up 4 bases, with 10 bases separating them. Germline CDR1 SGHRS, CDR2 YFSETQ. CDR3 amino acids: CASSLEGEGYGYTF. The CDR3 DNA reads TGCGCCAGCAGCTTGGAAGGGGAGGGCTATGGCTACACCTTC.

This clonotype was picked up a small number of times. The chain is built from TRBV6-1 and TRBJ2-3, with 8 bases identical to TRBD2. CDR1 is MNHNS and CDR2 is SASEGT in the germline V gene. V shed 2 bases and J 7 bases; nucleotides not matched to a gene: 8. The CDR3 is made up of 15 amino acids. CDR3 residues: CASSEYRGGPNTQYF. In nucleotides, the CDR3 is TGTGCCAGCAGTGAATATCGGGGGGGGCCAAATACGCAGTATTTT.

This clonotype turned up a few times. The rearrangement joins TRBV3-1 to TRBJ1-1; D remains unclear. The CDR3 is 16 residues long. Per germline, CDR1 LGHDT and CDR2 YNNKEL (reference sequence). V gave up 0 bases and J gave up 1 base, with 12 bases separating them. The CDR3, as DNA: TGTGCCAGCAGCCAAGATCGGTCCGGACCGAACACTGAAGCTTTCTTT. It specifies CASSQDRSGPNTEAFF.

The genes are TRBV3-1 and TRBJ1-1, with D hard to call. Germline V gives CDR1 LGHDT, CDR2 YNNKEL (reference sequence). The germline V and J ends were trimmed by 7 bases and 3 bases, with 18 bases remaining between them. This CDR3 contains 15 residues. Written as DNA, the CDR3 is TGTGCCAGCACCCCCGCCGAGGACCGAGACACTGAAGCTTTCTTT. Amino acid sequence: CASTPAEDRDTEAFF. The whole variable domain, remainder taken from reference TRBV3-1 and TRBJ1-1, is DTAVSQTPKYLVTQMGNDKSIKCEQNLGHDTMYWYKQDSKKFLKIMFSYNNKELIINETVPNRFSPKSPDKAHLNLHINSLELGDSAVYFCASTPAEDRDTEAFFGQGTRLTVV.

The chain joins TRBV20-1 to TRBJ1-1; no reliable D call. Per the germline V gene, CDR1 is DFQATT and CDR2 is SNEGSKA (reference sequence). V dropped 1 base and J dropped 0 bases, with 9 bases sitting between them. This CDR3 region has 14 residues. CDR3 nucleotide sequence: TGCAGTGCTAGAGGGTTGGGGATGAACACTGAAGCTTTCTTT. Encoded protein: CSARGLGMNTEAFF.

This clonotype was picked up many times. V and J are TRBV6-2 or TRBV6-3 and TRBJ1-1; 9 positions agree with TRBD1. This CDR3 spans 17 amino acids. Germline lookup yields CDR1 MNHEY and CDR2 SVGEGT. V lost 5 bases, J lost 1 base, and 11 bases stayed unmatched. The CDR3 nucleotides read TGTGCCAGCAGTCCCCGTCCCGGGACAGGGAAGAACACTGAAGCTTTCTTT. It yields the protein CASSPRPGTGKNTEAFF.

This chain connects TRBV7-9 to TRBJ1-4, with TRBD1 identical over 9 bases. The CDR3 length is 17 residues. Germline lookup yields CDR1 SEHNR and CDR2 FQNEAQ (reference sequence). Trimming cost V 4 bases and J 8 bases; bases outside gene matches: 14. This CDR3 reads CASSSQLGQGLKEKLFF. The CDR3 nucleotides read TGTGCCAGCAGCTCACAACTCGGACAGGGGCTGAAGGAAAAACTGTTTTTT.

This clonotype has only a few counts. V and J are TRBV24-1 and TRBJ1-1; the D is unclear. The CDR3 contains 13 residues. Germline V gene data show CDR1 as KGHDR and CDR2 as SFDVKD. Trimming left V 3 bases short and J 1 base short, with 5 bases between. CDR3 sequence (DNA): TGTGCCACCAGTGATAGAGGGAACACTGAAGCTTTCTTT. Translating gives CATSDRGNTEAFF.